The 3 T cell receptor beta chains in this list originate from one sample, sequenced in a study of T cell repertoires in cytomegalovirus infection. These receptors' targets are unknown. One entry per CDR3 protein, called by TCRdb with MiXCR from the reads. Altogether about 130,000 distinct CDR3 sequences are present, over 30% being singletons, with the ten largest covering 45% to 65%. The sample was CD8+ T cells from cultured PBMCs, taken from culture after CMV antigen stimulation. Receptor source: a human donor in good health (CMV status not recorded). Some clones in this sample may be carry-over from other donors' samples.

The chain employs TRBV2 and TRBJ1-6; no definite D call. Germline assignment: CDR1 SNHLY and CDR2 FYNNEI. The CDR3 runs 14 residues. Trimming took off 5 bases at V and 4 bases at J, with 9 bases between the two ends. The CDR3 coding sequence is TGTGCCAGCAGTCCAGACGAGTATAATTCACCCCTCCACTTT. Protein sequence: CASSPDEYNSPLHF.

This rearrangement joins TRBV12-3 or TRBV12-4 to TRBJ1-5; weak D call: TRBD1 (5 bases). The CDR3 consists of 17 residues. Trimming removed 4 bases at V and 1 base at J, with 17 bases between. For the CDR3, the DNA is TGTGCCAGCAGTTATACCCTTCAAGGGGAGAGCAATCAGCCCCAGCATTTT. It is translated as CASSYTLQGESNQPQHF.

This chain links TRBV6-2 or TRBV6-3 with TRBJ1-1; D unresolved. The V end lost 2 bases, the J end lost 1 base, and 8 bases lay between the germline ends. The V gene's germline CDR1 is MNHEY and CDR2 SVGEGT. This CDR3 comprises 14 residues. For the CDR3, the DNA is TGTGCCAGCAGTTACAGTCTAAGGAACACTGAAGCTTTCTTT. Amino acids: CASSYSLRNTEAFF.